The present TCR beta chain was sequenced within a study of shared clonotypes between healthy human individuals. The length of the CDR3 is 14 residues. Between the trimmed V and J ends, which lost 8 bases and 1 base, there was a span of 11 bases. CDR1 and CDR2 from the germline V gene are LGHNA and YNFKEQ. The method was immunoSEQ multiplex PCR; TCRdb's version includes in-frame clones alone and lacks a portion of them. The sample has about 710,000 clones, around 78% seen once. The sequenced sample consisted of memory CD4+ T cells sorted from blood. Regarding subset: CD45RA-negative fraction. The rearrangement joins TRBV4-2 to TRBJ2-2; tentatively, D is TRBD1 (5 bases). The sequence derives from a woman aged 25 to 45 in good health. The CDR3 sequence: CASGLQGNTGELFF. The CDR3, as DNA: TGTGCCAGCGGCCTCCAGGGGAACACCGGGGAGCTGTTTTTT.